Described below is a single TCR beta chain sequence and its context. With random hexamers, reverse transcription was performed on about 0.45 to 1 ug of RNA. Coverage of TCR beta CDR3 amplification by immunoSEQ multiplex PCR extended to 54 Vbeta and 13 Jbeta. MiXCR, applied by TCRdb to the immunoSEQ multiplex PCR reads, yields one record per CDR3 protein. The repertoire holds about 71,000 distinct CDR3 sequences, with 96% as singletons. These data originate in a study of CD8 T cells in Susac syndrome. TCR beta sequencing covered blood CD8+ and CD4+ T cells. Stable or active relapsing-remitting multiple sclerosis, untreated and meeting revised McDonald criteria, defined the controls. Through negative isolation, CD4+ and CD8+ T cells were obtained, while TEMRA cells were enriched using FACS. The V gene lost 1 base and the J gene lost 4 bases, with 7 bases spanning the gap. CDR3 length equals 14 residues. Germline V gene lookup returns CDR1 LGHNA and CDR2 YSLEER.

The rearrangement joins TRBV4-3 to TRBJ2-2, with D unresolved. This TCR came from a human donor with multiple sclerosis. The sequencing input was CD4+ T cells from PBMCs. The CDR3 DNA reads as TGCGCCAGCAGCCAAGTCCTGACCACCGGGGAGCTGTTTTTT. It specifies CASSQVLTTGELFF.